The next 31 T cell receptor beta chains were all read from a single sample in a study of Ad26.COV2.S vaccination and SARS-CoV-2 variants. Sequencing was performed with immunoSEQ multiplex PCR; in TCRdb, only in-frame clones are kept and a portion is missing. The sample gives about 350,000 clones, 90% to 95% of which show up once; 3% to 5% is in the top ten. This specimen consisted of peripheral blood, obtained after recovery from COVID-19. The receptors shown here come from a human donor who had recovered from COVID-19.

The DNA of the CDR3 is TGCAGTGCTAGTCCGAACTCTGGAAACACCATATATTTT. Translating it yields CSASPNSGNTIYF. J is TRBJ1-3 and V is TRBV20-1; D gene unclear. The CDR3 is 13 amino acids. V was trimmed by 3 bases and J by 0 bases, leaving 6 bases between them. Germline-derived CDR1 and CDR2 are DFQATT and SNEGSKA (reference sequence).

This CDR3 reads CASSEAGRGLRNTEAFF. The CDR3 DNA follows: TGTGCCAGCAGTGAAGCGGGGAGGGGGCTACGGAACACTGAAGCTTTCTTT. The rearrangement joins TRBV2 to TRBJ1-1; 7 positions match TRBD1. There are 17 residues in the CDR3. V shed 0 bases, J shed 1 base, and the junction held 8 bases outside the gene matches. Germline V gene sequence: CDR1 SNHLY, CDR2 FYNNEI.

The genes are TRBV7-6 and TRBJ1-1; D possibly corresponds to TRBD1 (5 bases). V was pared by 3 bases and J by 2 bases, with 22 bases between. Germline V gives CDR1 SGHVS, CDR2 FNYEAQ. The CDR3 is made up of 18 amino acids. CDR3 in amino acids: CASSFLSGGDLGNTEAFF. CDR3 in DNA: TGTGCCAGCAGCTTTCTATCGGGGGGTGACTTGGGTAACACTGAAGCTTTCTTT.

The rearrangement joins TRBV6-6 to TRBJ1-4, with TRBD1 matching 7 bases. Germline V gene sequence: CDR1 MNHNY, CDR2 SVGAGI (reference sequence). The CDR3 is 15 amino acids. V dropped 4 bases and J dropped 2; count of bases not matched to a gene: 4. CDR3 loop: CASSFPGQTNEKLFF. The CDR3 DNA sequence: TGTGCCAGCAGTTTCCCGGGACAGACTAATGAAAAACTGTTTTTT.

V usage is TRBV7-9 and J usage is TRBJ2-7; no clear D. With 4 bases removed from V and 2 bases from J, the gap between germline ends came to 9 bases. Germline V CDR1 and CDR2: SEHNR, FQNEAQ (reference sequence). The length of the CDR3 is 13 residues. CDR3 sequence (DNA): TGTGCCAGCAGCTCCGTCGACCCCTACGAGCAGTACTTC. Protein: CASSSVDPYEQYF.

The rearrangement uses TRBV6-5 and TRBJ1-3; tentative D call: TRBD1 (5 bases). The germline gives CDR1 MNHEY, CDR2 SVGAGI. The V end lost 7 bases, the J end lost 7 bases, and 17 bases lay between the germline ends. CDR3 length equals 14 residues. The CDR3 DNA follows: TGTGCCAGCACCCTCGGGCGGGGCGGGAACACCATATATTTT. This translates into CASTLGRGGNTIYF.

V is TRBV19 and J is TRBJ2-1; weak D call: TRBD1 (6 bases). Germline CDR1 and CDR2: LNHDA and SQIVND (reference sequence). With 8 bases removed from V and 4 bases from J, the gap between germline ends came to 15 bases. There are 14 residues in the CDR3. CDR3 protein: CASSTGYPYNEQFF. In DNA, the CDR3 is TGTGCCAGTTCCACAGGGTACCCATACAATGAGCAGTTCTTC.

The gene calls are TRBV5-4 and TRBJ2-1; no definite D call. The CDR3 spans 12 residues. V lost 7 bases and J lost 6, with 11 bases in between. Germline CDR1 SGHNT, CDR2 YYREEE (reference sequence). The CDR3 loop is CASHSIPNEQFF. The CDR3 coding sequence is TGTGCCAGCCATTCCATCCCCAATGAGCAGTTCTTC.

This clone has just one count. The chain carries TRBV3-1 (or the pseudogene TRBV3-2) and TRBJ1-1; the D is unclear. Trimming left V 4 bases short and J 2 bases short, with 11 bases between. From germline, CDR1 is LGHDT and CDR2 YNNKEL (reference sequence). This CDR3 has 14 amino acids. The CDR3 coding sequence is TGTGCCAGCAGCCGACACAGCGACAACACTGAAGCTTTCTTT. Its translation: CASSRHSDNTEAFF.

This chain connects TRBV9 to TRBJ1-3; no clear D gene. Trimming shortened V by 5 bases and J by 0 bases, and 6 bases separated the two germline ends. In germline, CDR1 is SGDLS, CDR2 YYNGEE. The CDR3 contains 13 residues. Here the CDR3 reads CASSQSSGNTIYF. As DNA, the CDR3 is TGTGCCAGCAGTCAGAGCTCTGGAAACACCATATATTTT.

V is TRBV11-2 and J is TRBJ2-1; D might be TRBD1 (6 bases). This CDR3 has 13 amino acids. V dropped 5 bases and J dropped 4 bases, with 9 bases sitting between them. CDR1 is SGHAT, CDR2 FQNNGV, per germline. The CDR3: CASSGQSYNEQFF. CDR3 DNA sequence: TGTGCCAGCAGCGGACAGAGTTACAATGAGCAGTTCTTC.

This clone was seen a few times. The J gene is TRBJ1-5, the V gene TRBV12-5; maybe TRBD1 (5 bases). The germline V gene has CDR1 LGHNT and CDR2 FRNRAP. V was pared by 4 bases and J by 1 base, with 14 bases between. This CDR3 region has 16 residues. CDR3 sequence reads: CASGWMGWGSNQPQHF. The CDR3 DNA follows: TGTGCTAGTGGTTGGATGGGGTGGGGGAGCAATCAGCCCCAGCATTTT.

The chain is built from TRBV5-1 and TRBJ2-7; 10 bases are a match to TRBD1. The CDR3 has 15 residues. V lost 4 bases to trimming and J lost 3 bases; unmatched junction nucleotides: 7. Per germline, CDR1 SGHRS and CDR2 YFSETQ. The CDR3 region is CASSPRGTGDYEQYF. CDR3 bases: TGCGCCAGCAGCCCCCGGGGGACAGGGGACTACGAGCAGTACTTC.

In regard to this clone: Within the sample, other DNA sequences also encode this same CDR3. The chain uses TRBV3-1 (or the pseudogene TRBV3-2) and TRBJ1-1; D unclear. The length of the CDR3 is 13 residues. Trimming pared 1 base from V and 2 bases from J, leaving 5 bases between. CDR1 and CDR2 (germline): LGHDT, YNNKEL (reference sequence). The CDR3 nucleotides are TGTGCCAGCAGCCAAGTCCAAAACACTGAAGCTTTCTTT. Encoded protein: CASSQVQNTEAFF.

The V and J genes are TRBV5-1 and TRBJ1-5, with D perhaps matching TRBD1 (6 bases). There are 13 residues in the CDR3. The germline V gene encodes CDR1 SGHRS and CDR2 YFSETQ. Trimming cost V 4 bases and J 7 bases, with 12 bases left between them. CDR3 in amino acids: CASSQGLGQPQHF. The DNA of the CDR3 is TGCGCCAGCAGCCAGGGGCTGGGGCAGCCCCAGCATTTT.

The V and J genes are TRBV28 and TRBJ2-1; TRBD2 agrees at 7 bases. J gave up 9 bases and V 4 bases, and 6 bases lay outside the gene matches. The CDR3 length is 13 residues. Germline lookup yields CDR1 MDHEN and CDR2 SYDVKM. CDR3 coding DNA: TGTGCCAGCAGTTCCCCGGGGGGTAGTGAGCAGTTCTTC. This gives the protein CASSSPGGSEQFF.

This chain joins TRBV7-3 and TRBJ2-5, with a possible D match to TRBD2 (5 bases). V dropped 2 bases and J dropped 1 base, with 5 bases sitting between them. Germline CDR1 and CDR2: SGHTA and FQGTGA. The CDR3 runs to 13 residues. Here the CDR3 DNA reads TGTGCCAGCAGCTTAGGACTCCAAGAGACCCAGTACTTC. This codes for CASSLGLQETQYF.

The rearrangement uses TRBV5-1 and TRBJ2-3; D perhaps matches TRBD2 (5 bases). The germline V and J ends were trimmed by 2 bases and 6 bases, with 16 bases remaining between them. The germline gives CDR1 SGHRS, CDR2 YFSETQ. CDR3 size: 15 residues. The CDR3 coding sequence is TGCGCCAGCAGCTTTGCCGGGTCCCGGGGTGATACGCAGTATTTT. It is translated as CASSFAGSRGDTQYF.

The chain couples TRBV12-5 to TRBJ2-1; D not resolved. The CDR3 has 15 amino acids. The germline gives CDR1 LGHNT, CDR2 FRNRAP. V lost 2 bases to trimming and J lost 0 bases, with 8 bases between them. CDR3 bases: TGTGCTAGTGGTTTGAGGCAGAGCTCCTACAATGAGCAGTTCTTC. As protein: CASGLRQSSYNEQFF. Full variable domain (rest looked up from reference TRBV12-5 and TRBJ2-1): DARVTQTPRHKVTEMGQEVTMRCQPILGHNTVFWYRQTMMQGLELLAYFRNRAPLDDSGMPKDRFSAEMPDATLATLKIQPSEPRDSAVYFCASGLRQSSYNEQFFGPGTRLTVL.

Only one count was recorded for this clone. V is TRBV6-2 or TRBV6-3 and J is TRBJ2-7; D gene uncertain. The CDR3 runs to 13 residues. CDR1 and CDR2 (germline): MNHEY, SVGEGT. V was clipped by 2 bases and J by 2 bases, with 7 bases between them. CDR3 in amino acids: CASSYGQPYEQYF. CDR3 nucleotides: TGTGCCAGCAGTTACGGGCAGCCCTACGAGCAGTACTTC.

The chain employs TRBV6-5 and TRBJ2-1; D might be TRBD2 (5 bases). The CDR3 is 15 amino acids. Trimming left V 5 bases short and J 0 bases short, with 11 bases between. Germline V CDR1 and CDR2: MNHEY, SVGAGI. The CDR3 sequence: CASSLSESSYNEQFF. In nucleotides, the CDR3 is TGTGCCAGCAGTCTTAGCGAGAGCTCCTACAATGAGCAGTTCTTC.

The chain uses TRBV29-1 and TRBJ2-7, with a possible D match to TRBD1 (5 bases). Trimming pared 5 bases from V and 1 base from J, leaving 18 bases between. Germline V CDR1 and CDR2: SQVTM, ANQGSEA. The CDR3 is 15 residues long. This CDR3 is CSVQKRGRGSYEQYF. Written as DNA, the CDR3 is TGCAGCGTTCAAAAAAGGGGAAGAGGTTCCTACGAGCAGTACTTC.

With regard to this clone: A read error may produce the germline difference seen at one junction end. The J gene is TRBJ2-2, the V gene TRBV3-1 (or the pseudogene TRBV3-2), with 7 nucleotides matching TRBD2. The CDR3 runs 16 residues. CDR1 is LGHDT and CDR2 is YNNKEL in the germline V gene (reference sequence). This CDR3 reads CVKKGLAVSNTGELFF. The CDR3 nucleotides are TGCGTGAAAAAGGGTCTAGCGGTCTCGAACACCGGGGAGCTGTTTTTT.

The V gene is TRBV11-2, the J gene TRBJ2-7; unclear D gene. V shed 7 bases and J shed 3 bases, with 16 bases lying between them. This CDR3 region has 14 residues. CDR1 is SGHAT and CDR2 is FQNNGV in the germline V gene. The CDR3 sequence: CASTTGRPGYEQYF. In DNA form, the CDR3 reads TGTGCCAGCACCACCGGACGGCCCGGCTACGAGCAGTACTTC.

The chain links TRBV3-1 (or the pseudogene TRBV3-2) to TRBJ2-7; 8 nucleotides align to TRBD1. The CDR3 extends over 17 amino acids. Per germline, CDR1 LGHDT and CDR2 YNNKEL (reference sequence). Germline trimming cut 1 base from V and 2 bases from J; bases unmatched to any gene: 10. CDR3 DNA: TGTGCCAGCAGCCAAGTGAAAACAGGGGGTTTTACCTACGAGCAGTACTTC. Protein sequence: CASSQVKTGGFTYEQYF.

This chain joins TRBV5-1 and TRBJ2-7; D uncertain. Germline CDR1 SGHRS, CDR2 YFSETQ. V lost 4 bases to trimming and J lost 3 bases, with 11 bases between them. This CDR3 spans 13 amino acids. CDR3 DNA sequence: TGCGCCAGCAGCCCCTGGGTCGGCTACGAGCAGTACTTC. Translated, it gives CASSPWVGYEQYF.

The gene calls are TRBV5-1 and TRBJ2-3, with 12 nucleotides matching TRBD1. Germline V CDR1 and CDR2: SGHRS, YFSETQ. Losses at the gene ends were 0 bases for V and 6 bases for J; bases not matched to a gene: 2. The CDR3 has 15 residues. The CDR3 loop reads CASSLGDRGRDTQYF. Here the CDR3 DNA reads TGCGCCAGCAGCTTGGGGGACAGGGGGCGGGATACGCAGTATTTT.

V gene TRBV18 combines with J gene TRBJ1-4, with a possible D match to TRBD1 (6 bases). The length of the CDR3 is 15 residues. Germline lookup yields CDR1 KGHSH and CDR2 LQKENI. Trimming cost V 1 base and J 8 bases, with 14 bases left between them. The CDR3 region has the DNA TGTGCCAGCTCACCACGATCAGGGGATGCGGAAAAACTGTTTTTT. Translated, it gives CASSPRSGDAEKLFF.

The chain carries TRBV5-1 and TRBJ2-2; D assignment may be TRBD1 or TRBD2 (5 bases each). Germline V lookup: CDR1 SGHRS, CDR2 YFSETQ. Between the trimmed V and J ends, which lost 7 bases and 5 bases, there was a span of 12 bases. The CDR3 loop spans 13 amino acids. The CDR3 DNA is TGCGCCAGCCGTAGAGGGGTTACCGGGGAGCTGTTTTTT. It encodes CASRRGVTGELFF.

The chain joins TRBV7-8 to TRBJ1-2, with 7 bases lining up with TRBD1. This CDR3 region has 16 residues. Germline trimming cut 5 bases from V and 6 bases from J; bases unmatched to any gene: 15. Germline V gives CDR1 SGHVS, CDR2 FQNEAQ. The CDR3 coding sequence is TGTGCCAGCAGCCCGTCGGGTAAGGGGGCTCGGGATGGCTACACCTTC. Residues: CASSPSGKGARDGYTF.

This clone was detected only once. CDR3 region: CASSPDRGFETQYF. In DNA, the CDR3 is TGTGCCAGCAGCCCGGACAGGGGTTTTGAGACCCAGTACTTC. The chain recombines TRBV3-1 (or the pseudogene TRBV3-2) with TRBJ2-5, with TRBD1 matching 9 bases. Germline lookup yields CDR1 LGHDT and CDR2 YNNKEL (reference sequence). V lost 4 bases to trimming and J lost 5 bases; unmatched junction nucleotides: 5. The CDR3 runs 14 residues.